This TCR beta chain was found in a study of blood T cell repertoires in COVID-19. About the research overall: COVID-19 samples collected from the United States, Italy and Spain covered acute and convalescent phases.

Per the study methods: It was from reference gene primer amplification that nucleated cell counts were estimated. Method: immunoSEQ multiplex PCR; TCRdb's copy keeps in-frame clones and lacks some. The D gene and trimming were derived from the DNA, and the V and J assignments and clone size from that table. The data show under 300,000 clones, 70% to 85% seen once. Trimming took 7 bases from V and 4 from J, leaving 14 bases between them. Germline V gives CDR1 GTSNPN, CDR2 SVGIG (reference sequence). This CDR3 contains 13 residues. The rearrangement uses TRBV30 and TRBJ2-4; no definite D call. The specimen was peripheral blood. The sequence was collected from an elderly woman with active or convalescent COVID-19. The CDR3 sequence: CASSQLPKNIQYF. The CDR3 DNA sequence: TGTGCCTCCTCTCAGTTACCAAAAAACATTCAGTACTTC. Full variable domain (outside the CDR3, taken from reference TRBV30 and TRBJ2-4): SQTIHQWPATLVQPVGSPLSLECTVEGTSNPNLYWYRQAAGRGLQLLFYSVGIGQISSEVPQNLSASRPQDRQFILSSKKLLLSDSGFYLCASSQLPKNIQYFGAGTRLSVL.